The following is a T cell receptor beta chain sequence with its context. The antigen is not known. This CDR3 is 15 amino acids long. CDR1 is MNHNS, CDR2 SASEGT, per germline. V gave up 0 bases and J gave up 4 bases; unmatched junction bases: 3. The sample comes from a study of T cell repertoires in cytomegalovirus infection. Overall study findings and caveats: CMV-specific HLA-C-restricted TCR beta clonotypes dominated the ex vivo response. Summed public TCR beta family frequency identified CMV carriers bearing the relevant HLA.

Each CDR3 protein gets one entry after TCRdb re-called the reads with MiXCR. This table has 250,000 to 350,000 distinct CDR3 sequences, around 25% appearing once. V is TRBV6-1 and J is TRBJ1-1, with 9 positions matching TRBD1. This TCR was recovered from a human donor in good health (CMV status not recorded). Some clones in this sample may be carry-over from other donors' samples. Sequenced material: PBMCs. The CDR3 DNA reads TGTGCCAGCAGTGAAGCGACAGGGGGGTTCACTGAAGCTTTCTTT. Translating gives CASSEATGGFTEAFF.